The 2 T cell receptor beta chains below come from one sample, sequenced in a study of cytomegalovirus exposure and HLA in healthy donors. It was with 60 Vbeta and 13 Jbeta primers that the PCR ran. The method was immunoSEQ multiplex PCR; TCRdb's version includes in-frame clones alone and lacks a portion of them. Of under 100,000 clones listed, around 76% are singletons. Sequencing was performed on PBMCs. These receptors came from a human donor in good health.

This CDR3 is CASSSSGTENQPQHF. The CDR3 nucleotides are TGTGCCAGCAGTTCCTCGGGGACAGAAAATCAGCCCCAGCATTTT. The chain links TRBV6-5 to TRBJ1-5; TRBD1 agrees at 7 bases. Germline CDR1 reads MNHEY; CDR2 reads SVGAGI. The ends lost 4 bases at V and 4 bases at J; junction bases unmatched: 7. The CDR3 runs 15 residues.

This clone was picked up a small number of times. CDR3 in amino acids: CASSSGNEQFF. CDR3 DNA sequence: TGTGCCAGCAGTAGCGGCAATGAGCAGTTCTTC. The chain uses TRBV6-5 and TRBJ2-1; perhaps TRBD2 as D (5 bases). The CDR3 has 11 residues. The germline V gene has CDR1 MNHEY and CDR2 SVGAGI. The V and J ends lost 5 bases and 6 bases respectively, with 5 bases between them.